Below are 16 T cell receptor beta chains sequenced from a single sample in a study of regulatory T cells in long-lasting Graves disease. Arm-PCR of CDR3 regions with iRepertoire HTBI primers generated TCR beta libraries. One entry per CDR3 protein results from TCRdb running MiXCR on the multiplex PCR reads. The sample gives a few hundred thousand distinct CDR3 sequences, 10% to 15% of which show up once; over 15% is in the top ten. This sample's time point: newly diagnosed GD, antithyroid drugs for less than 3 months. RNA extracted from PBMCs served as the sequencing template. This sample also belongs to another study, concerning T cells in Graves' hyperthyroidism and ophthalmopathy.

This specimen was peripheral blood mononuclear cells (PBMCs), taken at new diagnosis, from a patient treated with antithyroid drugs. The receptors originated from a woman under 30 with Graves disease.

The V call is TRBV7-6, the J call TRBJ2-5; D is perhaps TRBD2 (5 bases). Germline CDR1 is SGHVS and CDR2 is FNYEAQ. CDR3 size: 13 residues. V was cut by 5 bases and J by 1 base, with 8 bases left in between. Written as DNA, the CDR3 is TGTGCCAGCAGCATCGGACTCCAAGAGACCCAGTACTTC. Protein product: CASSIGLQETQYF.

In its sample, this clonotype was seen many times. This chain links TRBV12-3 or TRBV12-4 with TRBJ2-1; D not certain. This CDR3 contains 12 residues. Trimming pared 1 base from V and 10 bases from J, leaving 8 bases between. As DNA, the CDR3 is TGTGCCAGCAGTTTAGGAGGTATCGAGCAGTTCTTC. It yields the protein CASSLGGIEQFF.

In its sample, this clonotype was seen many times. This chain connects TRBV7-6 to TRBJ2-1, with TRBD2 matching 10 bases. Germline V gene sequence: CDR1 SGHVS, CDR2 FNYEAQ. The CDR3 is 15 residues long. J lost 4 bases, V lost 8 bases, and 8 bases had no gene match. The CDR3 DNA sequence: TGTGCCAGCTTGAGCGGGACTAGCGTGTACAATGAGCAGTTCTTC. Protein: CASLSGTSVYNEQFF.

This clonotype came up many times. This chain links TRBV7-2 with TRBJ2-4; TRBD1 is a possible D gene (5 bases). CDR3 size: 14 residues. V was clipped by 8 bases and J by 7 bases, with 18 bases between them. The germline V gene has CDR1 SGHTA and CDR2 FQGNSA. The CDR3 nucleotides read TGTGCCAGCGAATCCATAGCAGGGCGGAACATTCAGTACTTC. Its protein is CASESIAGRNIQYF.

This clonotype was seen repeatedly, ten times or more. This chain joins TRBV18 and TRBJ2-1; TRBD1 aligns across 7 bases. The germline V gene has CDR1 KGHSH and CDR2 LQKENI. With 4 bases clipped from V and 4 bases from J, the junction kept 7 bases outside the gene matches. This CDR3 spans 15 amino acids. CDR3 amino acids: CASSRTGDRYNEQFF. CDR3 nucleotides: TGTGCCAGCTCACGTACAGGGGATAGGTACAATGAGCAGTTCTTC.

Ten or more counts support this clonotype. This chain links TRBV20-1 with TRBJ1-2, with D maybe TRBD1 (5 bases). V lost 0 bases and J lost 5, with 16 bases in between. The CDR3 has 15 residues. Germline-derived CDR1 and CDR2 are DFQATT and SNEGSKA (reference sequence). This CDR3 is CSARDLGGGRYGYTF. Written as DNA, the CDR3 is TGCAGTGCTAGAGATCTTGGCGGGGGGAGGTATGGCTACACCTTC.

This clonotype came up many times. The chain's CDR3 is CASSEASGGANEQFF. In DNA form, the CDR3 reads TGTGCCAGCAGTGAAGCTAGCGGGGGGGCCAATGAGCAGTTCTTC. The genes are TRBV6-1 and TRBJ2-1, with 11 bases matching TRBD2. Germline V gene sequence: CDR1 MNHNS, CDR2 SASEGT. CDR3 length equals 15 residues. Trimming took 0 bases from V and 6 from J; bases not matched to a gene: 1.

This clonotype was seen ten or more times. This chain uses TRBV27 with TRBJ1-6, with 12 nucleotides matching TRBD1. The V and J ends lost 3 bases and 6 bases, in that order; junction bases with no gene match: 6. The CDR3 is 17 amino acids. Germline lookup yields CDR1 MNHEY and CDR2 SMNVEV (reference sequence). The CDR3 spells CASSLGDRGLGNSPLHF. CDR3 DNA: TGTGCCAGCAGTTTGGGGGACAGGGGGCTTGGTAATTCACCCCTCCACTTT.

There are many counts of this clonotype. This chain joins TRBV20-1 and TRBJ2-3, with 11 nucleotides matching TRBD2. V lost 5 bases to trimming and J lost 4 bases; unmatched junction nucleotides: 5. The length of the CDR3 is 14 residues. Germline CDR1 is DFQATT and CDR2 is SNEGSKA (reference sequence). DNA for the CDR3: TGCAGTGCTTCTAATAGCGGGAGGGCAGATACGCAGTATTTT. Residues: CSASNSGRADTQYF.

The chain couples TRBV7-9 to TRBJ1-2; D is possibly TRBD1 (5 bases). This CDR3 contains 18 residues. V was cut by 6 bases and J by 2 bases, with 25 bases left in between. The V gene's germline CDR1 is SEHNR and CDR2 FQNEAQ (reference sequence). For the CDR3, the DNA is TGTGCCAGCAGACATATCAACCCGGGACTCATACCAAACTATGGCTACACCTTC. Translated: CASRHINPGLIPNYGYTF.

Ten or more counts support this clonotype. The rearrangement links TRBV4-3 to TRBJ1-2; D gene unclear. Trimming removed 4 bases at V and 4 bases at J, with 10 bases between. Looked up from germline, CDR1 is LGHNA and CDR2 is YSLEER. This CDR3 is 13 amino acids long. This CDR3 reads CASSPHPGYGYTF. The CDR3 bases are TGCGCCAGCAGCCCGCATCCAGGCTATGGCTACACCTTC.

This clonotype showed up many times. V and J are TRBV24-1 and TRBJ2-7; a weak D match, TRBD2 (6 bases). This CDR3 is built from 16 residues. Germline V CDR1 and CDR2: KGHDR, SFDVKD. Trimming shortened V by 9 bases and J by 7 bases, and 27 bases separated the two germline ends. CDR3 loop: CATGGIRTDSHPEQYF. The CDR3 DNA is TGTGCCACCGGAGGGATCCGAACTGACAGCCATCCAGAGCAGTACTTC.

This clonotype was picked up a small number of times. The chain carries TRBV7-2 and TRBJ2-1; D perhaps matches TRBD1 (6 bases). Germline CDR1 SGHTA, CDR2 FQGNSA. Deletions cut 8 bases from V and 2 bases from J, with 19 bases between. CDR3 size: 16 residues. The CDR3 DNA reads TGTGCCAGCTCCCGGTGGGCAGGGGCGACCTACAATGAGCAGTTCTTC. Protein: CASSRWAGATYNEQFF.

This clonotype was detected ten times or more. The J gene is TRBJ1-4, the V gene TRBV4-1; no clear D gene. This CDR3 is built from 15 residues. The germline V gene encodes CDR1 MGHRA and CDR2 YSYEKL. V lost 0 bases, J lost 8 bases, and 13 bases lay in between. This CDR3 reads CASSQDLIGREKLFF. In nucleotides, the CDR3 is TGCGCCAGCAGCCAAGATCTCATTGGCCGAGAAAAACTGTTTTTT.

This clonotype has ten or more counts. The chain links TRBV7-9 to TRBJ2-3, with D possibly being TRBD1 (6 bases). Germline assignment: CDR1 SEHNR and CDR2 FQNEAQ (reference sequence). The CDR3 has 14 residues. Trimming left V 3 bases short and J 1 base short, with 8 bases between. As DNA, the CDR3 is TGTGCCAGCAGCTTGCCAGGGGGCACAGATACGCAGTATTTT. This sequence encodes CASSLPGGTDTQYF.

Ten or more counts support this clonotype. CDR3 nucleotides: TGTGCCAGCAGTCCCAGGGTAGCGGGAGGCCCGTACGAGCAGTACTTC. Translated, it gives CASSPRVAGGPYEQYF. The V and J genes are TRBV12-3 or TRBV12-4 and TRBJ2-7, with 10 bases lining up with TRBD2. V dropped 5 bases and J dropped 4; count of bases not matched to a gene: 11. The CDR3 covers 16 residues.